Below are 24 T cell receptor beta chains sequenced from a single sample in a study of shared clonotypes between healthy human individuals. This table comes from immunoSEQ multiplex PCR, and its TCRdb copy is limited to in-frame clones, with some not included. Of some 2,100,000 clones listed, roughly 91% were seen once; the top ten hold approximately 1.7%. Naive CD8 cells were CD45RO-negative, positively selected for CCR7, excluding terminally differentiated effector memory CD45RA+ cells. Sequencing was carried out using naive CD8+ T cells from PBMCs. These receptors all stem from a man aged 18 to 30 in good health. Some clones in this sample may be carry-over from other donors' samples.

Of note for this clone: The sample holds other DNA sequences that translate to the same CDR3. CDR3 nucleotides: TGTGCCAGCAGTTTACTAGCGGGAGGGTATTACAATGAGCAGTTCTTC. Its protein is CASSLLAGGYYNEQFF. V and J are TRBV27 and TRBJ2-1, with 12 bases identical to TRBD2. This CDR3 comprises 16 residues. Germline values: CDR1 MNHEY, CDR2 SMNVEV (reference sequence). V shed 2 bases, J shed 4 bases, and the junction held 3 bases outside the gene matches.

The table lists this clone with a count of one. The DNA of the CDR3 is TGTGCCAGCAGTTTGTTTACAGGGAACAAGTGGCCCCAGCATTTT. Protein sequence: CASSLFTGNKWPQHF. V and J are TRBV27 and TRBJ1-5; D is possibly TRBD1 (6 bases). Looked up from germline, CDR1 is MNHEY and CDR2 is SMNVEV (reference sequence). The V and J ends lost 3 bases and 9 bases respectively, with 18 bases between them. This CDR3 contains 15 residues.

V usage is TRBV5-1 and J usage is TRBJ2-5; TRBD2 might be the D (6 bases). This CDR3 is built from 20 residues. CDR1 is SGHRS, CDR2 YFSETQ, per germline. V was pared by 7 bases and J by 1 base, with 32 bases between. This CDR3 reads CASLLESFSWRADCQETQYF. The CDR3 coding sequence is TGCGCCAGCCTCCTGGAGAGCTTTAGCTGGAGGGCCGATTGCCAAGAGACCCAGTACTTC.

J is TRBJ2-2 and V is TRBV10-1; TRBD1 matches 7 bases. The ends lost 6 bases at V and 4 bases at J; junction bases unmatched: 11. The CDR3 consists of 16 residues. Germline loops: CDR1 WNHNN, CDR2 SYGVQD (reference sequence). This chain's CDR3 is CASRIKRGPGTGELFF. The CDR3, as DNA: TGCGCCAGCAGAATAAAGAGGGGGCCGGGCACCGGGGAGCTGTTTTTT.

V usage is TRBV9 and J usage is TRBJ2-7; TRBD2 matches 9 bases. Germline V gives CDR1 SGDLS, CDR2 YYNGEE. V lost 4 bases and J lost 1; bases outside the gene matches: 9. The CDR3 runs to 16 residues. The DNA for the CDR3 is TGTGCCAGCAGCCCGACGACTAGCGGCCAATCCTACGAGCAGTACTTC. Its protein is CASSPTTSGQSYEQYF.

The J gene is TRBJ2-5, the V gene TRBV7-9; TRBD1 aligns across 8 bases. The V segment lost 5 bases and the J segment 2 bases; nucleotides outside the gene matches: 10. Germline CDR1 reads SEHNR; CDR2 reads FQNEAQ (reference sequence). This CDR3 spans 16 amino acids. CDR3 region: CASSLQGARWQETQYF. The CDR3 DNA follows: TGTGCCAGCAGCCTTCAGGGGGCTCGATGGCAAGAGACCCAGTACTTC.

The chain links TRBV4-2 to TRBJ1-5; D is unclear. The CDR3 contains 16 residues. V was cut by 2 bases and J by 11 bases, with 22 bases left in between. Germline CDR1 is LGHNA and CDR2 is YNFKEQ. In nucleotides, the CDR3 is TGTGCCAGCAGCCAACCTGGAGTCGGCCCCCTCAGAACCCAGCATTTT. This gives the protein CASSQPGVGPLRTQHF.

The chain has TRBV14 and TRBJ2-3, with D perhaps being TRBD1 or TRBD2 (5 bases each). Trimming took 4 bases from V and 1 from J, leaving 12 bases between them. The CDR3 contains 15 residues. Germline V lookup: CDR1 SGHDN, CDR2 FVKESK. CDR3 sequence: CASSPTQGRTDTQYF. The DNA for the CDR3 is TGTGCCAGCAGCCCTACGCAGGGACGCACAGATACGCAGTATTTT.

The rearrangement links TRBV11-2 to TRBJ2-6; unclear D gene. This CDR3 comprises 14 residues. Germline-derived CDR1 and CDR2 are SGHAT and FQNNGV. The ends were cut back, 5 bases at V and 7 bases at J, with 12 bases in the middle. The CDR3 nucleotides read TGTGCCAGCAGCCCCGGTATTGGTGCCAACGTCCTGACTTTC. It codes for CASSPGIGANVLTF.

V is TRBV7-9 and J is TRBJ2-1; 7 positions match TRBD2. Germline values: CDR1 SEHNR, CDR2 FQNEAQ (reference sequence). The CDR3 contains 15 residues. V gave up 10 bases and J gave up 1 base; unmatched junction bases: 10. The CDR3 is CATRSSGDSYNEQFF. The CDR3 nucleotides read TGTGCCACCCGGTCTAGCGGAGATTCCTACAATGAGCAGTTCTTC.

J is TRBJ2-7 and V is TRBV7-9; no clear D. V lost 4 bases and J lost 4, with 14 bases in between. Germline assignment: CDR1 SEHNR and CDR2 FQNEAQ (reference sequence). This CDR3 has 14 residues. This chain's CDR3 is CASSSRLSPYEQYF. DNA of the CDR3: TGTGCCAGCAGCTCGAGACTGTCACCGTACGAGCAGTACTTC.

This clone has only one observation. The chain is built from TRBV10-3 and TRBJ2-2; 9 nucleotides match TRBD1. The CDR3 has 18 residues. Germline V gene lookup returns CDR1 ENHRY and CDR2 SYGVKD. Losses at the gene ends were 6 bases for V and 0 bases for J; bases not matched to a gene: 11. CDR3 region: CAISPGTGPEANTGELFF. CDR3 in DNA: TGTGCCATCAGCCCCGGGACAGGGCCTGAAGCGAACACCGGGGAGCTGTTTTTT.

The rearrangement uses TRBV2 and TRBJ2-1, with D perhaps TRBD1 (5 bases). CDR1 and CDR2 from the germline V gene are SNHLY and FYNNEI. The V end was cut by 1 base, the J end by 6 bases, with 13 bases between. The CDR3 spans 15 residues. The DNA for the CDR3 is TGTGCCAGCAGTGAAGGGTGGGGCGCTGCCAATGAGCAGTTCTTC. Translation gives CASSEGWGAANEQFF.

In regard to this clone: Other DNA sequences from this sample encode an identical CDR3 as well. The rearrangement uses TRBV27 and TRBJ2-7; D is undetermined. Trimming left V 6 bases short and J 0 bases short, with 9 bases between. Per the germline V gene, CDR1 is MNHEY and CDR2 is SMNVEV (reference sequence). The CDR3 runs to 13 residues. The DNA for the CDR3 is TGTGCCAGCAGCTTCAGCCACTCCTACGAGCAGTACTTC. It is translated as CASSFSHSYEQYF.

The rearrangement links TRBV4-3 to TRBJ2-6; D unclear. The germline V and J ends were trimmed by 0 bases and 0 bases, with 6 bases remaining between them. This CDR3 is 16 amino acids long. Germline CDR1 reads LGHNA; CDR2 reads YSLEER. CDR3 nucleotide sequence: TGCGCCAGCAGCCAAGATTCACCCTCTGGGGCCAACGTCCTGACTTTC. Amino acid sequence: CASSQDSPSGANVLTF.

As DNA, the CDR3 is TGTGCCAGCAGCTTAGTCGGGGGCCGGTACTTC. Amino acid sequence: CASSLVGGRYF. The chain is built from TRBV11-2 and TRBJ2-5; perhaps D is TRBD1 or TRBD2 (6 bases each). Germline V CDR1 and CDR2: SGHAT, FQNNGV. This CDR3 spans 11 amino acids. V was trimmed by 1 base and J by 13 bases, leaving 10 bases between them.

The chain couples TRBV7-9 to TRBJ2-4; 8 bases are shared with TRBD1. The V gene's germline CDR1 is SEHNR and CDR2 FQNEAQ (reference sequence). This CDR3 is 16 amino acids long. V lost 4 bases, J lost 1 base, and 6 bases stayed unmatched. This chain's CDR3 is CASSSNRGVAKNIQYF. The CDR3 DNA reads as TGTGCCAGCAGCTCGAACAGGGGGGTGGCCAAAAACATTCAGTACTTC.

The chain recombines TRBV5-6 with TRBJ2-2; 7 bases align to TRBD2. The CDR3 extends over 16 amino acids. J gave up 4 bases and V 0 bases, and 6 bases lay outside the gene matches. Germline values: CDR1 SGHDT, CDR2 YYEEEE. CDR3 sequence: CASSLVPSGLTGELFF. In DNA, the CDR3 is TGTGCCAGCAGCTTGGTACCTAGCGGCCTCACCGGGGAGCTGTTTTTT.

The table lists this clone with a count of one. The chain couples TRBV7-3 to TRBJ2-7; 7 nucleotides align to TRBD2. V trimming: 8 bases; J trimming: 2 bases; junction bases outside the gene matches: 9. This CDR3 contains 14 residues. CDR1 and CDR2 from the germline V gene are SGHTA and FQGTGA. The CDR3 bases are TGTGCCAGCGGCGGGAGCTTGGGGGCCTACGAGCAGTACTTC. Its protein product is CASGGSLGAYEQYF.

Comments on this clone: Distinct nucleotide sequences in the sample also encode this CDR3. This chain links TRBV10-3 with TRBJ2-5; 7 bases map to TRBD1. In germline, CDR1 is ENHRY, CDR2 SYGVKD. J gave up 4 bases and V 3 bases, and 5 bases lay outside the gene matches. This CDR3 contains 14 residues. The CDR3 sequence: CAISERTGGETQYF. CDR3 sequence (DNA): TGTGCCATCAGTGAACGGACAGGAGGAGAGACCCAGTACTTC.

Here the CDR3 reads CASSQRGPNEQYF. CDR3 sequence (DNA): TGTGCCAGCAGTCAACGGGGCCCGAACGAGCAGTACTTC. This rearrangement joins TRBV6-5 to TRBJ2-7; D may correspond to TRBD1 or TRBD2 (5 bases each). The V end lost 5 bases, the J end lost 5 bases, and 13 bases lay between the germline ends. The CDR3 covers 13 residues. The germline gives CDR1 MNHEY, CDR2 SVGAGI.

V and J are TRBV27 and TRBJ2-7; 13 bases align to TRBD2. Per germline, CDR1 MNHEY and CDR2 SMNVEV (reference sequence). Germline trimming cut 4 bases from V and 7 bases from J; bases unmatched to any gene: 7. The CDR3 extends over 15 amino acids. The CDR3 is CASSSWTSGSGEQYF. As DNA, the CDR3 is TGTGCCAGCAGTTCATGGACTAGCGGGAGTGGGGAGCAGTACTTC.

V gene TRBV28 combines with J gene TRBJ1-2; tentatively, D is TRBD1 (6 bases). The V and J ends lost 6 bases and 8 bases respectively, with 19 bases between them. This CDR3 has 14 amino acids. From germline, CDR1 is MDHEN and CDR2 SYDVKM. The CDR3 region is CASRFGGGAFGYTF. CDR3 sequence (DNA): TGTGCCAGCAGATTCGGGGGGGGCGCTTTCGGCTACACCTTC.

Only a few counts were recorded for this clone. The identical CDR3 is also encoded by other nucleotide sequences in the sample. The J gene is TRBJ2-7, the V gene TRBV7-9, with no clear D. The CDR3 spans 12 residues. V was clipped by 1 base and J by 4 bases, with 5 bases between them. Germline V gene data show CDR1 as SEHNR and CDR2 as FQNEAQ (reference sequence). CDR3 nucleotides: TGTGCCAGCAGCTTAGTGGGGTACGAGCAGTACTTC. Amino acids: CASSLVGYEQYF.